The 24 T cell receptor beta chains below were found in one sample sequenced in a study of blood T cell repertoires in COVID-19. TCRdb keeps only in-frame clones here, not all; method: immunoSEQ multiplex PCR. The profile shows fewer than 300,000 clones, approximately 92% of them singletons. The sequenced material came from PBMCs or T cells enriched from blood (not recorded which). The receptors were sampled from a woman aged 25-40 years who had recovered from COVID-19.

As to this clone: Here the CDR3 omits its conserved ending phenylalanine or tryptophan, so a read error is the likely source. It is unclear where the CDR3 begins or ends on the DNA, so no DNA is shown, and the CDR3 is as TCRdb lists it. V is TRBV19 and J is TRBJ2-7; the tabulated D call, TRBD2, remains unverified against the DNA. The CDR3 numbers 11 amino acids, ends counted. Germline V gene lookup returns CDR1 LNHDA and CDR2 SQIVND (reference sequence). The CDR3 region is CASTRPGGSCY.

This chain uses TRBV15 with TRBJ2-1; a weak D match, TRBD2 (7 bases). The CDR3 is 13 amino acids. Per the germline V gene, CDR1 is LNHNV and CDR2 is YYDKDF (reference sequence). The V and J ends lost 11 bases and 8 bases respectively, with 19 bases between them. CDR3 sequence reads: CAAKGGRGDEQFF. CDR3 in DNA: TGTGCCGCGAAGGGGGGGAGAGGCGATGAGCAGTTCTTC.

The V and J genes are TRBV13 and TRBJ2-3; possible D gene TRBD1, 6 bases. This CDR3 spans 16 amino acids. CDR1 is PRHDT and CDR2 is FYEKMQ in the germline V gene (reference sequence). The germline V and J ends were trimmed by 1 base and 7 bases, with 18 bases remaining between them. The CDR3 region is CASSLDWTATQNTQYF. In nucleotides, the CDR3 is TGTGCCAGCAGCTTAGACTGGACAGCGACACAGAATACGCAGTATTTT.

The chain combines TRBV28 with TRBJ2-3; no reliable D call. From germline, CDR1 is MDHEN and CDR2 SYDVKM. The CDR3 length is 11 residues. V was cut by 5 bases and J by 4 bases, with 4 bases left in between. CDR3 region: CASSLADTQYF. The DNA of the CDR3 is TGTGCCAGCAGTCTCGCAGATACGCAGTATTTT.

This chain links TRBV28 with TRBJ1-1; D is unresolved. The germline V gene encodes CDR1 MDHEN and CDR2 SYDVKM. V was trimmed by 2 bases and J by 4 bases, leaving 5 bases between them. The CDR3 extends over 12 amino acids. The CDR3 DNA follows: TGTGCCAGCAGTTTACTAGGCACTGAAGCTTTCTTT. Amino acid sequence: CASSLLGTEAFF.

This clone was seen only once. The chain recombines TRBV28 with TRBJ1-6; D gene uncertain. V was cut by 3 bases and J by 0 bases, with 9 bases left in between. The V gene's germline CDR1 is MDHEN and CDR2 SYDVKM. The CDR3 has 16 amino acids. The CDR3 DNA follows: TGTGCCAGCAGTTTTGGCCGGAGCTCCTATAATTCACCCCTCCACTTT. This sequence encodes CASSFGRSSYNSPLHF. Full variable domain (missing parts from reference TRBV28 and TRBJ1-6): DVKVTQSSRYLVKRTGEKVFLECVQDMDHENMFWYRQDPGLGLRLIYFSYDVKMKEKGDIPEGYSVSREKKERFSLILESASTNQTSMYLCASSFGRSSYNSPLHFGNGTRLTVT.

The J gene is TRBJ2-2, the V gene TRBV7-9; TRBD2 aligns across 12 bases. The ends lost 6 bases at V and 7 bases at J; junction bases unmatched: 6. The germline V gene has CDR1 SEHNR and CDR2 FQNEAQ (reference sequence). The CDR3 has 15 residues. CDR3 DNA: TGTGCCAGCAGTATGACTAGCGGGAGTGGCGGGGAGCTGTTTTTT. It is translated as CASSMTSGSGGELFF. The variable domain in full, completed from reference TRBV7-9 and TRBJ2-2, reads DTGVSQNPRHKITKRGQNVTFRCDPISEHNRLYWYRQTLGQGPEFLTYFQNEAQLEKSRLLSDRFSAERPKGSFSTLEIQRTEQGDSAMYLCASSMTSGSGGELFFGEGSRLTVL.

The J gene is TRBJ2-5, the V gene TRBV6-5, with 13 bases aligning to TRBD2. The CDR3 sequence is 15 residues long. Germline values: CDR1 MNHEY, CDR2 SVGAGI. Trimming cost V 4 bases and J 1 base; bases outside gene matches: 0. The CDR3 nucleotides read TGTGCCAGCAGTTGGACTAGCGGGAGCCAAGAGACCCAGTACTTC. Translating it yields CASSWTSGSQETQYF.

In this sample, this clone turned up a few times. The chain employs TRBV2 and TRBJ1-6, with no clear D. From germline, CDR1 is SNHLY and CDR2 FYNNEI. V was clipped by 2 bases and J by 9 bases, with 5 bases between them. The CDR3 covers 12 residues. CDR3 in DNA: TGTGCCAGCAGTGAATACGGTTCACCCCTCCACTTT. Residues: CASSEYGSPLHF.

V usage is TRBV19 and J usage is TRBJ2-1; D possibly corresponds to TRBD1 (6 bases). In germline, CDR1 is LNHDA, CDR2 SQIVND (reference sequence). The CDR3 runs 16 residues. V lost 7 bases to trimming and J lost 0 bases, with 16 bases between them. The CDR3 coding sequence is TGTGCCAGTACCGATGGGGGCGACCTCTCCTACAATGAGCAGTTCTTC. It specifies CASTDGGDLSYNEQFF. Using reference TRBV19 and TRBJ2-1 for the parts outside the CDR3, the full variable domain is DGGITQSPKYLFRKEGQNVTLSCEQNLNHDAMYWYRQDPGQGLRLIYYSQIVNDFQKGDIAEGYSVSREKKESFPLTVTSAQKNPTAFYLCASTDGGDLSYNEQFFGPGTRLTVL.

CDR3 region: CASSPNRDYEQYF. In DNA form, the CDR3 reads TGTGCCAGCAGTCCGAACAGGGACTACGAGCAGTACTTC. V gene TRBV28 combines with J gene TRBJ2-7; a weak D match, TRBD1 (6 bases). V shed 5 bases and J shed 3 bases, with 11 bases lying between them. Germline loops: CDR1 MDHEN, CDR2 SYDVKM. The length of the CDR3 is 13 residues.

The V and J genes are TRBV28 and TRBJ1-5; perhaps TRBD1 as D (6 bases). Trimming cost V 3 bases and J 5 bases, with 14 bases left between them. The CDR3 spans 15 residues. CDR1 is MDHEN, CDR2 SYDVKM, per germline. DNA for the CDR3: TGTGCCAGCAGTTTGGGGGGGCGGGTGGATCAGCCCCAGCATTTT. It encodes CASSLGGRVDQPQHF.

The V and J genes are TRBV6-1 and TRBJ2-1; 16 positions agree with TRBD2. The CDR3 has 19 residues. Germline lookup yields CDR1 MNHNS and CDR2 SASEGT. J was trimmed by 0 bases and V by 4 bases; bases with no gene match: 6. The CDR3 DNA reads as TGTGCCAGCAGTGCCGTGGGACTAGCGGGAGGGCCCTCCTACAATGAGCAGTTCTTC. Translated, it gives CASSAVGLAGGPSYNEQFF.

The J gene is TRBJ2-6, the V gene TRBV7-3, with a tentative D call TRBD2 (6 bases). Germline values: CDR1 SGHTA, CDR2 FQGTGA. V was pared by 4 bases and J by 1 base, with 8 bases between. The CDR3 extends over 15 amino acids. The CDR3 spells CASSWDSSGANVLTF. CDR3 nucleotides: TGTGCCAGCAGCTGGGACTCTTCTGGGGCCAACGTCCTGACTTTC.

The V call is TRBV13, the J call TRBJ2-1; 9 nucleotides align to TRBD1. The trim removed 1 base at V and 1 base at J, leaving 5 bases unmatched. This CDR3 is 17 amino acids long. Germline V gives CDR1 PRHDT, CDR2 FYEKMQ (reference sequence). Here the CDR3 DNA reads TGTGCCAGCAGCTTAGACCCCGGGACAGGGTCCTACAATGAGCAGTTCTTC. It translates to CASSLDPGTGSYNEQFF.

This sequence joins TRBV9 and TRBJ1-3, with no clear D. There are 15 residues in the CDR3. Germline lookup yields CDR1 SGDLS and CDR2 YYNGEE. Trimming took off 4 bases at V and 0 bases at J, with 11 bases between the two ends. The DNA of the CDR3 is TGTGCCAGCAGCCCAGGTGACCCCTCTGGAAACACCATATATTTT. Protein: CASSPGDPSGNTIYF.

V gene TRBV18 combines with J gene TRBJ2-3, with TRBD1 matching over 7 bases. CDR1 is KGHSH, CDR2 LQKENI, per germline. J gave up 1 base and V 3 bases, and 4 bases lay outside the gene matches. There are 15 residues in the CDR3. As DNA, the CDR3 is TGTGCCAGCTCACCGAGGGGGCAGGGCACAGATACGCAGTATTTT. As protein: CASSPRGQGTDTQYF.

The genes are TRBV30 and TRBJ2-5; 7 nucleotides agree with TRBD2. The J segment lost 7 bases and the V segment lost 2 bases, leaving 7 bases of the junction unmatched. The CDR3 is 13 residues long. Germline CDR1 and CDR2: GTSNPN and SVGIG (reference sequence). Written as DNA, the CDR3 is TGTGCCTGGAGTTTTGCGGGAGAAGGGACCCAGTACTTC. Protein: CAWSFAGEGTQYF.

The chain carries TRBV19 and TRBJ2-1; 10 bases are shared with TRBD2. V gave up 6 bases and J gave up 4 bases; unmatched junction bases: 3. The germline gives CDR1 LNHDA, CDR2 SQIVND (reference sequence). The CDR3 is made up of 14 amino acids. DNA for the CDR3: TGTGCCAGTAGCCCGACTAGCGGGTACAATGAGCAGTTCTTC. It yields the protein CASSPTSGYNEQFF.

The chain combines TRBV28 with TRBJ2-3; D is undetermined. In germline, CDR1 is MDHEN, CDR2 SYDVKM. Trimming left V 5 bases short and J 2 bases short, with 5 bases between. The CDR3 length is 12 residues. CDR3 sequence: CASSLNTDTQYF. DNA of the CDR3: TGTGCCAGCAGTCTAAACACAGATACGCAGTATTTT.

This rearrangement joins TRBV24-1 to TRBJ1-1; D call uncertain. V was shortened by 7 bases and J by 8 bases, with 16 bases between the two germline ends. The CDR3 runs 13 residues. The germline CDR1 and CDR2 sequences are KGHDR and SFDVKD. The CDR3, as DNA: TGTGCCACCAGAAGCAGGAATGTCGGAGAAGCTTTCTTT. Translated: CATRSRNVGEAFF.

The chain uses TRBV6-1 and TRBJ1-4, with D tentatively TRBD1 (5 bases). V gave up 2 bases and J gave up 6 bases, with 19 bases separating them. The CDR3 sequence is 17 residues long. Germline V gene sequence: CDR1 MNHNS, CDR2 SASEGT. The CDR3 DNA sequence: TGTGCCAGCAGTGAACTAATACACCGCAGGGAGGATGAAAAACTGTTTTTT. Translating it yields CASSELIHRREDEKLFF.

The rearrangement links TRBV27 to TRBJ2-5; TRBD2 is a possible D gene (6 bases). The germline CDR1 and CDR2 sequences are MNHEY and SMNVEV (reference sequence). The CDR3 spans 15 residues. V gave up 5 bases and J gave up 1 base, with 14 bases separating them. The CDR3 region is CASSPTGTFQETQYF. The CDR3, as DNA: TGTGCCAGCAGTCCAACCGGGACTTTCCAAGAGACCCAGTACTTC.

J is TRBJ1-2 and V is TRBV27; 9 nucleotides agree with TRBD1. Germline-derived CDR1 and CDR2 are MNHEY and SMNVEV (reference sequence). The V segment lost 6 bases and the J segment 1 base; nucleotides outside the gene matches: 3. The CDR3 contains 14 residues. The CDR3 region has the DNA TGTGCCAGCAGGAGACAGGGGGGTAACTATGGCTACACCTTC. It specifies CASRRQGGNYGYTF.